This TCR beta chain was captured by sequencing in a study of PD-1 blockade in classical Hodgkin lymphoma. Whole-study findings and limits: Diminished baseline TCR diversity has been reported in newly diagnosed patients relative to healthy donors. Those patients who began receiving nivolumab less than 1 year after ASCT had lower diversity, and they were excluded.

With regard to this clone: The antigen is not known.

Trimming took off 2 bases at V and 4 bases at J, with 17 bases between the two ends. Germline V gene sequence: CDR1 SGHDN, CDR2 FVKESK. The CDR3 covers 16 residues. Autologous stem cell transplantation was followed by relapse in every patient, and brentuximab vedotin exposure varied. Best responses fell into complete response, partial response or progressive disease. Only in-frame clones appear in the TCRdb table, and some are missing; sequencing was by immunoSEQ multiplex PCR. The sample shows about 17,000 clones, about 81% of them seen only once. This receptor was taken from a human donor with classical Hodgkin lymphoma. The starting material was peripheral blood mononuclear cells (PBMCs), obtained at baseline. J is TRBJ1-2 and V is TRBV14, with D perhaps TRBD1 (5 bases). CDR3 protein: CASSQYLGTTSYGYTF. The CDR3 bases are TGTGCCAGCAGCCAATATTTGGGGACGACGTCCTATGGCTACACCTTC.